The rows below give T cell receptor beta chains drawn from one sample of a study of T cell clusters in autoimmune cytopenias. After re-calling the multiplex PCR reads, TCRdb lists one entry per CDR3 protein, DNA absent. The sample holds about 5,300 distinct CDR3 sequences. This sample was also put to use in a study of T cell repertoires in aging, cancer and after chemotherapy.

Sequencing was carried out using peripheral blood. These receptors were obtained from a human donor in good health. CDR3s include the opening cysteine and the closing phenylalanine or tryptophan. Clone sizes are given selectively: once, few, many, or a class where the clone is expanded.

TRBJ2-7,.,TRBV7-6,14,CASSPRGGSYEQYF
TRBJ2-7,medium-sized,TRBV6-2/TRBV6-3,14,CASSSPDGTYEQYF
TRBJ1-5,medium-sized,TRBV19,13,CASSTRQNQPQHF
TRBJ2-7,.,TRBV27,13,CASSPRTGGEQYF
TRBJ1-5,.,TRBV27,14,CASSLVSGYQPQHF
TRBJ2-1,large,TRBV29-1,17,CSVEASGRFFSYNEQFF
TRBJ2-1,medium-sized,TRBV19,15,CASSISSGEYNEQFF
TRBJ1-1,.,TRBV13,15,CASSRYPRANTEAFF
TRBJ2-7,.,TRBV5-6,11,CASSLRYEQYF
TRBJ2-6,medium-sized,TRBV5-4,17,CASSWGGRDSGANVLTF
TRBJ2-2,medium-sized,TRBV19,23,CASSIYQGIMGTSGDANTGELFF
TRBJ2-7,.,TRBV27,13,CASSLGLSYEQYF
TRBJ1-2,.,TRBV20-1,15,CSARDRISGAIGYTF
TRBJ2-1,medium-sized,TRBV6-5,16,CASSYPSRGSRYEQFF
TRBJ2-4,medium-sized,TRBV29-1,14,CSVEVPGVKNIQYF
TRBJ1-2,.,TRBV19,16,CASSYWTGGNFYGYTF
TRBJ2-1,.,TRBV5-4,16,CASSLSGGSFYNEQFF
TRBJ2-7,.,TRBV20-1,14,CSARGLDRAYEQYF
TRBJ1-2,.,TRBV27,15,CASSHGQHINYGYTF
TRBJ1-6,.,TRBV18,14,CASSSTGQNSPLHF
TRBJ2-3,medium-sized,TRBV6-1,16,CASSEWVSGSTDTQYF
TRBJ1-2,.,TRBV30,14,CAWSTGQGIGGYTF
TRBJ2-1,.,TRBV18,16,CASSPPLAGGHNEQFF
TRBJ2-2,.,TRBV7-9,16,CASSSTGQGNTGELFF